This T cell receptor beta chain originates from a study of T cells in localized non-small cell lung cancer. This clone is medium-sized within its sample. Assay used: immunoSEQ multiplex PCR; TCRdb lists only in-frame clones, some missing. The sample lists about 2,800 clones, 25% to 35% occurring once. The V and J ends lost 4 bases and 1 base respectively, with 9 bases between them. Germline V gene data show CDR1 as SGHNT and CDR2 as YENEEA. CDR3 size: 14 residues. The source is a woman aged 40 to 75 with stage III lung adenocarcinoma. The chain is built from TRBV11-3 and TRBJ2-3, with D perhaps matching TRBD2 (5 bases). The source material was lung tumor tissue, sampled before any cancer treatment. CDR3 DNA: TGTGCCAGCAGCTCCACCGGGGGCACAGATACGCAGTATTTT. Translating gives CASSSTGGTDTQYF. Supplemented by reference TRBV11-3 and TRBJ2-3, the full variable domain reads EAGVVQSPRYKIIEKKQPVAFWCNPISGHNTLYWYLQNLGQGPELLIRYENEEAVDDSQLPKDRFSAERLKGVDSTLKIQPAELGDSAVYLCASSSTGGTDTQYFGPGTRLTVL.